The 27 T cell receptor beta chains presented below share a single source sample, sequenced in a study of early T cells in non-severe SARS-CoV-2 infection. TCRdb ran MiXCR on the 5' RACE reads and lists one entry per CDR3 protein. Here the sample spans more than 90,000 distinct CDR3 sequences, 11% being singletons. Sequencing was done on a sample of whole blood. Every receptor here comes from an adult who was a healthcare worker with PCR-confirmed SARS-CoV-2 infection or an uninfected control (not recorded which).

The chain joins TRBV20-1 to TRBJ2-1; D call uncertain. CDR3 size: 12 residues. Looked up from germline, CDR1 is DFQATT and CDR2 is SNEGSKA (reference sequence). With 1 base removed from V and 9 bases from J, the gap between germline ends came to 10 bases. CDR3 DNA: TGCAGTGCTAGAGGAGAAGGCGCTGAGCAGTTCTTC. Amino acids: CSARGEGAEQFF.

The rearrangement joins TRBV7-2 to TRBJ2-7; 14 bases line up with TRBD2. CDR1 SGHTA and CDR2 FQGNSA come from the germline V gene. V lost 5 bases, J lost 3 bases, and 6 bases stayed unmatched. The CDR3 has 16 residues. DNA for the CDR3: TGTGCCAGCAGCGAAGGACTAGCGGGGGGAGACTACGAGCAGTACTTC. This codes for CASSEGLAGGDYEQYF.

This clonotype was counted at least ten times. The gene calls are TRBV7-6 and TRBJ1-4; D remains ambiguous. From germline, CDR1 is SGHVS and CDR2 FNYEAQ. The CDR3 runs to 12 residues. V lost 1 base to trimming and J lost 14 bases, with 11 bases between them. CDR3 in DNA: TGTGCCAGCAGCTTAGAGACCGGGCGTCTGTTTTTT. Protein sequence: CASSLETGRLFF.

This clonotype was seen ten or more times. The chain links TRBV12-3 or TRBV12-4 to TRBJ2-3; 9 bases match TRBD2. The CDR3 is made up of 15 amino acids. The J segment lost 4 bases and the V segment lost 5 bases, leaving 7 bases of the junction unmatched. In DNA form, the CDR3 reads TGTGCCAGCAGTCCCCCCAGCGGGGGGTCAGATACGCAGTATTTT. Translating gives CASSPPSGGSDTQYF.

This clonotype has at least ten counts. V gene TRBV6-5 combines with J gene TRBJ1-2; D may be TRBD1 (5 bases). The length of the CDR3 is 13 residues. Trimming removed 5 bases from V and 6 bases from J, with 13 bases in between. Germline V gene data show CDR1 as MNHEY and CDR2 as SVGAGI. CDR3 loop: CASSPQWGDGYTF. The DNA for the CDR3 is TGTGCCAGCAGTCCTCAGTGGGGGGATGGCTACACCTTC.

In its sample, this clonotype was seen a few times. The V and J genes are TRBV30 and TRBJ2-1; the D gene could be TRBD1 or TRBD2 (5 bases each). Germline CDR1 GTSNPN, CDR2 SVGIG (reference sequence). The CDR3 is 13 amino acids. Trimming took 2 bases from V and 4 from J, leaving 9 bases between them. The CDR3: CAWSYGTYNEQFF. The DNA of the CDR3 is TGTGCCTGGAGTTACGGGACGTACAATGAGCAGTTCTTC.

The V gene is TRBV4-1, the J gene TRBJ1-6; D possibly corresponds to TRBD1 (5 bases). This CDR3 has 13 amino acids. Between the trimmed V and J ends, which lost 0 bases and 11 bases, there was a span of 8 bases. Looked up from germline, CDR1 is MGHRA and CDR2 is YSYEKL. CDR3: CASSQDKGTPLHF. Written as DNA, the CDR3 is TGCGCCAGCAGCCAAGATAAGGGGACACCCCTCCACTTT.

This clonotype was seen more than once but under ten times. V is TRBV4-1 and J is TRBJ1-2; unclear D gene. V dropped 1 base and J dropped 8 bases, with 8 bases sitting between them. This CDR3 has 12 amino acids. Germline lookup yields CDR1 MGHRA and CDR2 YSYEKL. CDR3: CASSQARGGYTF. CDR3 nucleotides: TGCGCCAGCAGCCAAGCCCGTGGCGGCTACACCTTC.

This clonotype was seen repeatedly, ten times or more. This chain links TRBV7-8 with TRBJ1-1; D is unclear. The germline V gene has CDR1 SGHVS and CDR2 FQNEAQ. The CDR3 loop spans 15 amino acids. The ends were cut back, 1 base at V and 1 base at J, with 10 bases in the middle. The DNA of the CDR3 is TGTGCCAGCAGCTTAGTTGTGTCAGGGAACACTGAAGCTTTCTTT. Translated: CASSLVVSGNTEAFF.

This clonotype has only a few counts. This rearrangement joins TRBV20-1 to TRBJ2-3; 8 bases line up with TRBD2. Trimming removed 0 bases from V and 2 bases from J; junction bases left unmatched: 10. Germline V gives CDR1 DFQATT, CDR2 SNEGSKA (reference sequence). The CDR3 covers 17 residues. DNA for the CDR3: TGCAGTGCTAGAGATCCAGGGGCGGGAGGATCCACAGATACGCAGTATTTT. It translates to CSARDPGAGGSTDTQYF.

The V call is TRBV2, the J call TRBJ1-1; unclear D gene. V was trimmed by 3 bases and J by 8 bases, leaving 4 bases between them. This CDR3 has 10 amino acids. The germline gives CDR1 SNHLY, CDR2 FYNNEI. The CDR3 nucleotides are TGTGCCAGCAGTGACCGAGAAGCTTTCTTT. The encoded protein is CASSDREAFF.

Of note for this clonotype: Germline is not matched at one junction end, which may reflect a read error. J is TRBJ2-7 and V is TRBV2; 7 nucleotides align to TRBD1. Germline assignment: CDR1 SNHLY and CDR2 FYNNEI. The CDR3 is made up of 11 amino acids. The CDR3 DNA reads TGTGTCAGCTTCTACAGGGGCGAGCAGTACTTC. It encodes CVSFYRGEQYF.

The rearrangement links TRBV25-1 to TRBJ2-1, with D perhaps TRBD2 (6 bases). Germline V gene lookup returns CDR1 MGHDK and CDR2 SYGVNS. This CDR3 has 15 residues. V was shortened by 7 bases and J by 0 bases, with 13 bases between the two germline ends. The CDR3 DNA is TGTGCCAGCACTAGCCGGGGGAGCTCCTACAATGAGCAGTTCTTC. Amino acid sequence: CASTSRGSSYNEQFF.

This clonotype came up many times. This chain connects TRBV6-5 to TRBJ1-2, with a weak D call TRBD1 (5 bases). Per the germline V gene, CDR1 is MNHEY and CDR2 is SVGAGI. The V end was cut by 0 bases, the J end by 7 bases, with 12 bases between. This CDR3 is built from 14 residues. CDR3 residues: CASSYSSRAGGYTF. CDR3 sequence (DNA): TGTGCCAGCAGTTACTCGAGCAGGGCTGGTGGCTACACCTTC.

In its sample, this clonotype was seen many times. The chain links TRBV4-1 to TRBJ1-6; TRBD1 matches at 8 bases. The CDR3 totals 17 residues. CDR1 and CDR2 from the germline V gene are MGHRA and YSYEKL. The V and J ends lost 4 bases and 0 bases, in that order; junction bases with no gene match: 5. The CDR3 DNA reads as TGCGCCAGCAGCCGGGGACAGGCGAGCTCCTATAATTCACCCCTCCACTTT. This encodes CASSRGQASSYNSPLHF.

The chain carries TRBV10-3 and TRBJ2-7; tentative D call: TRBD1 (5 bases). Looked up from germline, CDR1 is ENHRY and CDR2 is SYGVKD. The CDR3 consists of 17 residues. V lost 5 bases and J 2 bases, leaving 22 bases between the germline ends. CDR3: CAISSQARVMFAYEQYF. As DNA, the CDR3 is TGTGCCATCAGTTCCCAGGCCAGGGTAATGTTTGCCTACGAGCAGTACTTC.

The chain employs TRBV7-2 and TRBJ2-3; TRBD2 might be the D (6 bases). The V gene lost 4 bases and the J gene lost 4 bases, with 12 bases spanning the gap. The CDR3 is 14 amino acids. Germline CDR1 and CDR2: SGHTA and FQGNSA. CDR3 region: CASSSNGDSDTQYF. The CDR3, as DNA: TGTGCCAGCAGCTCAAACGGGGACTCAGATACGCAGTATTTT.

The chain carries TRBV19 and TRBJ2-6; TRBD1 matches at 9 bases. Germline V gives CDR1 LNHDA, CDR2 SQIVND (reference sequence). V was clipped by 3 bases and J by 0 bases; unmatched bases: 6. This CDR3 is built from 18 residues. The CDR3 loop reads CASSIRTGDLSGANVLTF. The CDR3 region has the DNA TGTGCCAGTAGTATCCGGACAGGGGACCTCTCTGGGGCCAACGTCCTGACTTTC.

This clonotype was counted many times. The V call is TRBV7-8, the J call TRBJ2-6; D is uncertain. The V end lost 2 bases, the J end lost 1 base, and 9 bases lay between the germline ends. From germline, CDR1 is SGHVS and CDR2 FQNEAQ. The length of the CDR3 is 16 residues. The CDR3 is CASSLIWGSGANVLTF. CDR3 nucleotides: TGTGCCAGCAGCTTAATCTGGGGATCTGGGGCCAACGTCCTGACTTTC.

This clonotype was observed a handful of times. V gene TRBV12-3 or TRBV12-4 combines with J gene TRBJ2-2; 7 positions match TRBD1. Trimming took 2 bases from V and 6 from J; bases not matched to a gene: 0. The CDR3 consists of 13 residues. The CDR3 DNA reads as TGTGCCAGCAGTTTACAGGGGGCCGGGGAGCTGTTTTTT. Translation: CASSLQGAGELFF.

In its sample, this clonotype was seen many times. The chain has TRBV7-9 and TRBJ2-7, with no clear D. The germline CDR1 and CDR2 sequences are SEHNR and FQNEAQ (reference sequence). Trimming took off 8 bases at V and 4 bases at J, with 12 bases between the two ends. The CDR3 loop spans 12 amino acids. The CDR3 DNA reads as TGTGCCAGCGGACCGAGTACTTACGAGCAGTACTTC. This encodes CASGPSTYEQYF.

The chain carries TRBV4-1 and TRBJ1-2, with 9 positions matching TRBD1. In germline, CDR1 is MGHRA, CDR2 YSYEKL. The J segment lost 4 bases and the V segment lost 3 bases, leaving 6 bases of the junction unmatched. This CDR3 contains 15 residues. CDR3 in amino acids: CASSQGTGWAYGYTF. For the CDR3, the DNA is TGCGCCAGCAGCCAGGGGACAGGGTGGGCCTATGGCTACACCTTC.

Ten or more counts support this clonotype. The chain combines TRBV5-1 with TRBJ2-3; D unresolved. Per germline, CDR1 SGHRS and CDR2 YFSETQ. The CDR3 contains 14 residues. The V gene lost 7 bases and the J gene lost 0 bases, with 12 bases spanning the gap. DNA for the CDR3: TGCGCCAGCTATTATAGGGCTAGCACAGATACGCAGTATTTT. It encodes CASYYRASTDTQYF. Full variable domain (outside the CDR3, taken from reference TRBV5-1 and TRBJ2-3): KAGVTQTPRYLIKTRGQQVTLSCSPISGHRSVSWYQQTPGQGLQFLFEYFSETQRNKGNFPGRFSGRQFSNSRSEMNVSTLELGDSALYLCASYYRASTDTQYFGPGTRLTVL.

This clonotype was observed at least ten times. The V call is TRBV7-2, the J call TRBJ1-1; D gene ambiguous. This CDR3 spans 14 amino acids. The germline V gene has CDR1 SGHTA and CDR2 FQGNSA. The V gene lost 5 bases and the J gene lost 6 bases, with 16 bases spanning the gap. The CDR3 protein is CASSQRIGEAEAFF. CDR3 coding DNA: TGTGCCAGCAGCCAAAGAATTGGGGAGGCTGAAGCTTTCTTT.

This clonotype appeared a few times. The chain couples TRBV6-1 to TRBJ2-7; D is uncertain. CDR3 size: 14 residues. Trimming stripped 2 bases from V and 4 bases from J, with 12 bases between. Germline CDR1 and CDR2: MNHNS and SASEGT. CDR3 bases: TGTGCCAGCAGTGAACTCAACCCCAAGTACGAGCAGTACTTC. It is translated as CASSELNPKYEQYF.

Comments on this clonotype: The germline gene is not matched at one end of the junction; a read error may be the cause. The gene calls are TRBV6-5 and TRBJ2-2; TRBD2 matches 8 bases. CDR1 and CDR2 from the germline V gene are MNHEY and SVGAGI. This CDR3 region has 19 residues. CDR3 sequence: CASRYSLGGSGVGTGELFF. The CDR3 nucleotides read TGTGCCAGCAGATACTCCCTTGGGGGTAGCGGGGTTGGAACCGGGGAGCTGTTTTTT.

The chain joins TRBV5-4 to TRBJ2-5; no clear D gene. CDR1 and CDR2 from the germline V gene are SGHNT and YYREEE (reference sequence). This CDR3 contains 14 residues. The ends were cut back, 2 bases at V and 3 bases at J, with 11 bases in the middle. DNA of the CDR3: TGTGCCAGCAGCTTAAAGGCTACTGAAGAGACCCAGTACTTC. Amino acids: CASSLKATEETQYF.